A single sample is the source of the 28 T cell receptor beta chains below, sequenced in a study of blood T cell repertoires in COVID-19. Sequencing used immunoSEQ multiplex PCR; TCRdb keeps in-frame clones, though not all of them. The data contain about 350,000 clones, roughly nine tenths of them singletons. The sample was peripheral blood. These receptors were obtained from a woman aged 60-75 years with COVID-19, enrolled during active disease.

The chain carries TRBV7-9 and TRBJ1-5; the D is unclear. V lost 2 bases, J lost 6 bases, and 11 bases lay in between. Looked up from germline, CDR1 is SEHNR and CDR2 is FQNEAQ (reference sequence). The CDR3 is 14 amino acids. The CDR3 DNA reads as TGTGCCAGCAGCTTACATGGCGCGGGTCAGCCCCAGCATTTT. This codes for CASSLHGAGQPQHF.

Of note for this clone: The sample holds other DNA sequences that translate to the same CDR3. The chain links TRBV3-1 (or the pseudogene TRBV3-2) to TRBJ2-5; 10 positions match TRBD1. Germline assignment: CDR1 LGHDT and CDR2 YNNKEL (reference sequence). J gave up 5 bases and V 4 bases, and 4 bases lay outside the gene matches. CDR3 length: 14 residues. In DNA, the CDR3 is TGTGCCAGCAGCCCGACAGGGGGCGTCGAGACCCAGTACTTC. Encoded protein: CASSPTGGVETQYF.

The J gene is TRBJ2-7, the V gene TRBV4-2; 7 bases line up with TRBD2. Germline CDR1 is LGHNA and CDR2 is YNFKEQ. The junction had 8 bases not matched to a gene; V was cut back by 3 bases and J by 3 bases. The CDR3 length is 15 residues. The chain's CDR3 is CASSQREGSFYEQYF. The CDR3 DNA reads as TGTGCCAGCAGCCAGAGGGAGGGAAGTTTCTACGAGCAGTACTTC.

The V and J genes are TRBV2 and TRBJ1-5; TRBD1 matches at 9 bases. The CDR3 extends over 14 amino acids. Germline CDR1 and CDR2: SNHLY and FYNNEI. V dropped 7 bases and J dropped 1; count of bases not matched to a gene: 2. The CDR3 DNA reads as TGTGCCAGCACCGGGACAGGGAGCAATCAGCCCCAGCATTTT. This gives the protein CASTGTGSNQPQHF.

This chain links TRBV19 with TRBJ2-2; D unclear. The germline gives CDR1 LNHDA, CDR2 SQIVND (reference sequence). V lost 6 bases and J 4 bases, leaving 12 bases between the germline ends. The CDR3 is 14 residues long. The CDR3, as DNA: TGTGCCAGTAGAAACGATCCTATCACCGGGGAGCTGTTTTTT. It codes for CASRNDPITGELFF.

CDR3 bases: TGTGCCAGCAGCCCAAGGACAGGGTTCCAGAGCACTGAAGCTTTCTTT. This translates into CASSPRTGFQSTEAFF. The chain links TRBV7-9 to TRBJ1-1; TRBD1 matches at 8 bases. V shed 5 bases, J shed 4 bases, and the junction held 12 bases outside the gene matches. The germline CDR1 and CDR2 sequences are SEHNR and FQNEAQ (reference sequence). This CDR3 is 16 amino acids long.

The chain carries TRBV5-6 and TRBJ1-2; D not resolved. Between the trimmed V and J ends, which lost 3 bases and 3 bases, there was a span of 12 bases. The germline CDR1 and CDR2 sequences are SGHDT and YYEEEE. The CDR3 contains 14 residues. CDR3 region: CASSSGEYHYGYTF. The CDR3 region has the DNA TGTGCCAGCAGCTCCGGGGAATATCACTATGGCTACACCTTC.

J is TRBJ2-3 and V is TRBV11-2; TRBD2 matches 15 bases. This CDR3 region has 19 residues. Germline CDR1 and CDR2: SGHAT and FQNNGV. The V gene end was trimmed by 4 bases and the J gene end by 1 base; junction bases not matched to a gene: 9. CDR3 in amino acids: CASSSRTSGGAMGTDTQYF. DNA of the CDR3: TGTGCCAGCAGCTCCCGGACTAGCGGGGGGGCCATGGGCACAGATACGCAGTATTTT.

V gene TRBV6-5 combines with J gene TRBJ2-1, with 7 bases that match TRBD1. Per the germline V gene, CDR1 is MNHEY and CDR2 is SVGAGI. The CDR3 is made up of 16 amino acids. J gave up 5 bases and V 0 bases, and 7 bases lay outside the gene matches. The CDR3 DNA follows: TGTGCCAGCAGTTACTCTCGGACAGGAAGGGACAATGAGCAGTTCTTC. Translating gives CASSYSRTGRDNEQFF.

With regard to this clone: The identical CDR3 is also encoded by other nucleotide sequences in the sample. The chain employs TRBV5-1 and TRBJ2-1; the match to TRBD2 covers 8 bases. Losses at the gene ends were 1 base for V and 1 base for J; bases not matched to a gene: 1. Germline V gene data show CDR1 as SGHRS and CDR2 as YFSETQ. The CDR3 sequence is 15 residues long. The CDR3 DNA reads TGCGCCAGCAGCTTGTTAGCGGGGTCCTACAATGAGCAGTTCTTC. Translating gives CASSLLAGSYNEQFF.

A few counts support this clone. V is TRBV30 and J is TRBJ1-1, with 9 nucleotides matching TRBD1. The CDR3 has 12 residues. After removal of 5 bases from V and 5 bases from J, the junction contained 3 bases not matched to a gene. Germline loops: CDR1 GTSNPN, CDR2 SVGIG (reference sequence). CDR3 region: CAWGTGHTEAFF. CDR3 nucleotides: TGTGCCTGGGGGACAGGGCATACTGAAGCTTTCTTT.

This sequence joins TRBV6-5 and TRBJ1-2; D is possibly TRBD1 (5 bases). CDR3 length: 12 residues. V shed 7 bases and J shed 8 bases, with 14 bases lying between them. The germline V gene has CDR1 MNHEY and CDR2 SVGAGI. The CDR3 reads CASTQGAGGYTF. CDR3 DNA: TGTGCCAGCACCCAGGGCGCAGGGGGCTACACCTTC.

The V and J genes are TRBV28 and TRBJ1-2, with D perhaps matching TRBD1 (5 bases). CDR3 length equals 12 residues. Germline assignment: CDR1 MDHEN and CDR2 SYDVKM. Trimming pared 7 bases from V and 6 bases from J, leaving 12 bases between. The CDR3 loop reads CASIQGRDGYTF. The CDR3 DNA is TGTGCCAGCATCCAGGGTAGGGATGGCTACACCTTC.

The chain has TRBV4-1 and TRBJ1-1; D possibly corresponds to TRBD1 (6 bases). V gave up 1 base and J gave up 1 base, with 13 bases separating them. This CDR3 comprises 16 residues. Germline lookup yields CDR1 MGHRA and CDR2 YSYEKL. CDR3 in DNA: TGCGCCAGCAGCCAAGGATTTGGACAGCCGAACACTGAAGCTTTCTTT. Residues: CASSQGFGQPNTEAFF.

This clone was recorded once. The rearrangement uses TRBV28 and TRBJ1-2, with D possibly TRBD1 on 5 matching bases. CDR3 length: 17 amino acids. The V end was cut by 5 bases, the J end by 1 base, with 20 bases between. Germline assignment: CDR1 MDHEN and CDR2 SYDVKM. The CDR3 DNA sequence: TGTGCCAGCAGTACACCAGGGACTGCCTGGGGTAACTATGGCTACACCTTC. This translates into CASSTPGTAWGNYGYTF.

The chain couples TRBV18 to TRBJ1-6; 9 bases align to TRBD1. The V and J ends lost 4 bases and 7 bases, in that order; junction bases with no gene match: 5. Looked up from germline, CDR1 is KGHSH and CDR2 is LQKENI. This CDR3 is built from 15 residues. CDR3 residues: CASSLLDRGNSPLHF. The DNA of the CDR3 is TGTGCCAGCTCACTCCTGGACAGGGGAAATTCACCCCTCCACTTT.

CDR3 loop: CSVITGSSYEQYF. DNA for the CDR3: TGCAGCGTTATTACAGGGTCCTCCTACGAGCAGTACTTC. This chain uses TRBV29-1 with TRBJ2-7; weak D call: TRBD1 (6 bases). Trimming cost V 5 bases and J 0 bases, with 11 bases left between them. The CDR3 sequence is 13 residues long. Germline V gene data show CDR1 as SQVTM and CDR2 as ANQGSEA.

The rearrangement uses TRBV20-1 and TRBJ1-1; TRBD1 matches 7 bases. The length of the CDR3 is 14 residues. J was trimmed by 0 bases and V by 3 bases; bases with no gene match: 4. Looked up from germline, CDR1 is DFQATT and CDR2 is SNEGSKA (reference sequence). CDR3 nucleotide sequence: TGCAGTGCTAGTAGGGACAGCATGAACACTGAAGCTTTCTTT. It yields the protein CSASRDSMNTEAFF.

The chain links TRBV5-8 to TRBJ2-1, with no clear D. Looked up from germline, CDR1 is SGHTS and CDR2 is YDEGEE. Trimming removed 4 bases at V and 4 bases at J, with 12 bases between. This CDR3 contains 14 residues. In nucleotides, the CDR3 is TGTGCCAGCAGCAGTGAGCCCTTGTACAATGAGCAGTTCTTC. Its protein is CASSSEPLYNEQFF. The variable domain in full, completed from reference TRBV5-8 and TRBJ2-1, reads EAGVTQSPTHLIKTRGQQATLRCSPISGHTSVYWYQQALGLGLQFLLWYDEGEERNRGNFPPRFSGRQFPNYSSELNVNALELEDSALYLCASSSEPLYNEQFFGPGTRLTVL.

The chain joins TRBV5-4 to TRBJ2-1, with 9 positions matching TRBD2. CDR1 SGHNT and CDR2 YYREEE come from the germline V gene (reference sequence). V dropped 1 base and J dropped 8; count of bases not matched to a gene: 7. CDR3 length: 15 residues. The CDR3 sequence is CASSLSSGAQYEQFF. CDR3 bases: TGTGCCAGCAGCTTGTCTAGCGGGGCCCAATATGAGCAGTTCTTC.

About this clone: Additional DNA sequences in this sample encode the identical CDR3. The rearrangement joins TRBV18 to TRBJ1-4; TRBD1 might be the D (5 bases). Germline V gene lookup returns CDR1 KGHSH and CDR2 LQKENI. The CDR3 covers 14 residues. V dropped 2 bases and J dropped 4 bases, with 8 bases sitting between them. The CDR3 region has the DNA TGTGCCAGCTCACCAGGGAGGGGTAATGAAAAACTGTTTTTT. Amino acids: CASSPGRGNEKLFF.

This chain joins TRBV7-6 and TRBJ2-2; 11 nucleotides agree with TRBD2. Germline V gene sequence: CDR1 SGHVS, CDR2 FNYEAQ. This CDR3 contains 18 residues. V shed 1 base and J 1 base; nucleotides not matched to a gene: 5. CDR3 loop: CASSLVQTSGENTGELFF. DNA of the CDR3: TGTGCCAGCAGCTTAGTCCAGACTAGCGGGGAGAACACCGGGGAGCTGTTTTTT.

This clone was seen more than once but under ten times. The chain joins TRBV28 to TRBJ1-2, with 10 nucleotides matching TRBD1. The germline CDR1 and CDR2 sequences are MDHEN and SYDVKM. The CDR3 is made up of 14 amino acids. V shed 6 bases and J 8 bases; nucleotides not matched to a gene: 9. DNA for the CDR3: TGTGCCAGCAGCCCGGGACAGGGGAAGCGGGGCTACACCTTC. Encoded protein: CASSPGQGKRGYTF.

The V call is TRBV5-4, the J call TRBJ1-1, with 10 bases fitting TRBD1. The germline V gene encodes CDR1 SGHNT and CDR2 YYREEE (reference sequence). This CDR3 is built from 18 residues. V lost 5 bases, J lost 1 base, and 14 bases stayed unmatched. CDR3 sequence reads: CASRDRGFGPAPNTEAFF. CDR3 nucleotides: TGTGCCAGCAGGGACAGGGGGTTTGGCCCGGCCCCGAACACTGAAGCTTTCTTT.

The rearrangement uses TRBV30 and TRBJ1-1, with 10 bases identical to TRBD1. Germline lookup yields CDR1 GTSNPN and CDR2 SVGIG (reference sequence). This CDR3 is built from 13 residues. The ends lost 5 bases at V and 1 base at J; junction bases unmatched: 1. The CDR3 spells CAWWTGGNTEAFF. The CDR3 coding sequence is TGTGCCTGGTGGACAGGGGGGAACACTGAAGCTTTCTTT.

The rearrangement uses TRBV27 and TRBJ2-3; 8 nucleotides line up with TRBD2. The V and J ends lost 2 bases and 2 bases, in that order; junction bases with no gene match: 6. This CDR3 region has 16 residues. The germline CDR1 and CDR2 sequences are MNHEY and SMNVEV (reference sequence). The CDR3 DNA reads as TGTGCCAGCAGTTTAGGGCGGGGGGCCTCCACAGATACGCAGTATTTT. Its protein is CASSLGRGASTDTQYF.

In this sample, this clone turned up once. This chain joins TRBV7-3 and TRBJ1-5, with a tentative D call TRBD1 (5 bases). The germline gives CDR1 SGHTA, CDR2 FQGTGA. V was clipped by 0 bases and J by 4 bases, with 10 bases between them. The CDR3 is 15 residues long. CDR3: CASSLTSRGNQPQHF. CDR3 DNA sequence: TGTGCCAGCAGCTTAACTAGTCGGGGGAATCAGCCCCAGCATTTT.

The chain links TRBV29-1 to TRBJ1-4; D gene ambiguous. This CDR3 is built from 12 residues. Germline V gene lookup returns CDR1 SQVTM and CDR2 ANQGSEA. Trimming stripped 6 bases from V and 4 bases from J, with 9 bases between. This CDR3 reads CSVRRHNEKLFF. In nucleotides, the CDR3 is TGCAGCGTCAGGCGACATAATGAAAAACTGTTTTTT. The full variable domain, its missing parts supplied by reference TRBV29-1 and TRBJ1-4, is SAVISQKPSRDICQRGTSLTIQCQVDSQVTMMFWYRQQPGQSLTLIATANQGSEATYESGFVIDKFPISRPNLTFSTLTVSNMSPEDSSIYLCSVRRHNEKLFFGSGTQLSVL.